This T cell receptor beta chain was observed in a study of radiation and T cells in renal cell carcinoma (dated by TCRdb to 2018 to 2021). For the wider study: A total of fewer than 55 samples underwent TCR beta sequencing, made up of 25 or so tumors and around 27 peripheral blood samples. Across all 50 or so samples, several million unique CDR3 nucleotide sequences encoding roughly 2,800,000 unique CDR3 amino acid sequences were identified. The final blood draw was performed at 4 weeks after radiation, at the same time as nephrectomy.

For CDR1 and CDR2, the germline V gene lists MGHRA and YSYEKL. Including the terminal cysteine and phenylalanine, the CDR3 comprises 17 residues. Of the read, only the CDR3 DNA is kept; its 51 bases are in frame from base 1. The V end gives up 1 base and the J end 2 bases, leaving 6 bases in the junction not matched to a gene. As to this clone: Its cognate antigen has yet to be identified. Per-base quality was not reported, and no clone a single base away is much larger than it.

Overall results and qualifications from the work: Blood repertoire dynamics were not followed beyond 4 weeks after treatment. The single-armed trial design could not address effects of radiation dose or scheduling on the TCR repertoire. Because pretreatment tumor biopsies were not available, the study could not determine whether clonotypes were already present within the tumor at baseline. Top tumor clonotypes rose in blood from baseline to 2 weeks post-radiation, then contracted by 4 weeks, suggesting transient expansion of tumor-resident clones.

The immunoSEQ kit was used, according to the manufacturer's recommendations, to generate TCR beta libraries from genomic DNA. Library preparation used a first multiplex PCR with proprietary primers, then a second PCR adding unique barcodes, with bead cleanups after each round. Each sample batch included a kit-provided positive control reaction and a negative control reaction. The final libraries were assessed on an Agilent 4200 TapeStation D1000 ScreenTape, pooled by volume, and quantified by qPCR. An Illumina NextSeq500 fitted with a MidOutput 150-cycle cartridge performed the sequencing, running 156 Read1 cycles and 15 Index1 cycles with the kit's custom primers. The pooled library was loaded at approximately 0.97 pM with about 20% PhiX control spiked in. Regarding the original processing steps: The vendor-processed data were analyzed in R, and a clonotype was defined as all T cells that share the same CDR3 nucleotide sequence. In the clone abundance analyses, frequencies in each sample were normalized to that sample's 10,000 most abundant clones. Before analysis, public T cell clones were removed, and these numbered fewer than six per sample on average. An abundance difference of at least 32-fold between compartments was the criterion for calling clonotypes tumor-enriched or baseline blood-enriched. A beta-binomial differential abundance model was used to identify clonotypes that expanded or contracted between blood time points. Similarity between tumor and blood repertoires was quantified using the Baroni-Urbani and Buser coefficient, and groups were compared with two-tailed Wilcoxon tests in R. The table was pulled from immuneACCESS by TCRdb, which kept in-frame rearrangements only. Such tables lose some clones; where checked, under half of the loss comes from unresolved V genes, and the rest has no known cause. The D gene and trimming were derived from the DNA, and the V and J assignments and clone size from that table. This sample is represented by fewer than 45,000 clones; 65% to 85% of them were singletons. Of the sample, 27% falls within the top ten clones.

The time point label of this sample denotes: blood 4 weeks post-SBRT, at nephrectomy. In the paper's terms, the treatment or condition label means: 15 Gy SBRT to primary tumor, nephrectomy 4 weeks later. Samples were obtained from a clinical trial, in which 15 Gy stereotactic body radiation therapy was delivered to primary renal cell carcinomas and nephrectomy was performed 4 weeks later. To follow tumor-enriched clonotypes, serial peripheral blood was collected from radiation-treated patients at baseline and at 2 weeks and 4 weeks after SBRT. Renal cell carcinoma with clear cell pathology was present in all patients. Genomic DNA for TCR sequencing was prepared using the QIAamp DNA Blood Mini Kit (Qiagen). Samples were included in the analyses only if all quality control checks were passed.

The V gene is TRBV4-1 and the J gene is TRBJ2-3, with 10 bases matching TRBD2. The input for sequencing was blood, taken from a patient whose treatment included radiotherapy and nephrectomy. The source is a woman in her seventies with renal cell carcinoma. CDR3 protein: CASSQGIAGGNTDTQYF. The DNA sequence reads TGCGCCAGCAGCCAAGGAATAGCGGGGGGAAACACAGATACGCAGTATTTT.